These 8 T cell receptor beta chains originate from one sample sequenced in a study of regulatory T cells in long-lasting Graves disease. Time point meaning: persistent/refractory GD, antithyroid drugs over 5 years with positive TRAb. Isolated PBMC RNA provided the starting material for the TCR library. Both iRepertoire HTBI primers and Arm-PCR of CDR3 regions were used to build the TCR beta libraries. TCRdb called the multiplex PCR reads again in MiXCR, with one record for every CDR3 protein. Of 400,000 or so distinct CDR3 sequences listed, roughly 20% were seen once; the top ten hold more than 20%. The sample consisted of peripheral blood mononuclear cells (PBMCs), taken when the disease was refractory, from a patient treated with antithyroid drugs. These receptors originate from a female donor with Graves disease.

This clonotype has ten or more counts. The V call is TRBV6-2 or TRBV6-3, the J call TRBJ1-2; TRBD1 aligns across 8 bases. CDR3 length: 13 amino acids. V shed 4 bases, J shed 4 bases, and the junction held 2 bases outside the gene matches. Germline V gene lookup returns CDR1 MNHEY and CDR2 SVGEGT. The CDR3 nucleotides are TGTGCCAGCAGTTCAGGGGGCGCCTATGGCTACACCTTC. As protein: CASSSGGAYGYTF.

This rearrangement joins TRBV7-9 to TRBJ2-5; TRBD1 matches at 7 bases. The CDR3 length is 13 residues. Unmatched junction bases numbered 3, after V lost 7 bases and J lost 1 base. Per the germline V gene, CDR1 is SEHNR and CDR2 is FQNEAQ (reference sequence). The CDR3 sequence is CASTQGVQETQYF. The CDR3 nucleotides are TGTGCCAGCACCCAGGGGGTCCAAGAGACCCAGTACTTC.

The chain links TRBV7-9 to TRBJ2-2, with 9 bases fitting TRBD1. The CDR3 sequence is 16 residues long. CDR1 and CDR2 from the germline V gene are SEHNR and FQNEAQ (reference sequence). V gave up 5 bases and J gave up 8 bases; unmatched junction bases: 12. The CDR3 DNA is TGTGCCAGCAGCCAACAGGGGGCGCAGATTGTGGGGGAGCTGTTTTTT. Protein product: CASSQQGAQIVGELFF.

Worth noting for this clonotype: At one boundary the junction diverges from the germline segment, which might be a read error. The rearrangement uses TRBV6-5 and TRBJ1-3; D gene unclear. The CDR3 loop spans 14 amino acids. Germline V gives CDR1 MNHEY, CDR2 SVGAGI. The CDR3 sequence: CASRDSSSGNTMYF. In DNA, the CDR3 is TGTGCCAGCAGGGACTCGAGCTCTGGAAACACCATGTATTTT.

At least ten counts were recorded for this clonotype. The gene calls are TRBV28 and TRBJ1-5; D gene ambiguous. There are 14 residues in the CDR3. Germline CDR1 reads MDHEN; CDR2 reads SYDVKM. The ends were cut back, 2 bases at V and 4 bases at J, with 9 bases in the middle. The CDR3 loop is CASSLRETNQPQHF. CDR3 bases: TGTGCCAGCAGTTTAAGGGAAACTAATCAGCCCCAGCATTTT.

The CDR3, as DNA: TGCAGTGCTAGAGAGGGCGGGAGCCCCACAGATACGCAGTATTTT. Amino acids: CSAREGGSPTDTQYF. The chain has TRBV20-1 and TRBJ2-3, with 7 bases that match TRBD2. V shed 0 bases and J 2 bases; nucleotides not matched to a gene: 5. Germline V gene lookup returns CDR1 DFQATT and CDR2 SNEGSKA (reference sequence). This CDR3 has 15 amino acids.

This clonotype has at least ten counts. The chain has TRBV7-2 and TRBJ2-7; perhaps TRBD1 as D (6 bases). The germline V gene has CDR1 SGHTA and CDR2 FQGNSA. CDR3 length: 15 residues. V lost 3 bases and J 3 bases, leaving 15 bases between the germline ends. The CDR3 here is CASSFPGHGDYEQYF. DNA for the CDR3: TGTGCCAGCAGCTTCCCGGGACACGGAGACTACGAGCAGTACTTC.

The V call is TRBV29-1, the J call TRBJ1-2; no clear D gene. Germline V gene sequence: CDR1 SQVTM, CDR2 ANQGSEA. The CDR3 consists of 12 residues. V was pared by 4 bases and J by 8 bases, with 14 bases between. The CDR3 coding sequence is TGCAGCGTTGCGCAGCAGGCGGGGGGCTACACCTTC. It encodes CSVAQQAGGYTF.